This T cell receptor beta chain is drawn from a study of T cells after yellow fever vaccination. As for the study in general: Low-cell-number fractions underwent preparation using SMART-Seq v4 Ultra Low Input.

TCRdb reprocessed the 5' RACE reads via MiXCR and lists one record per CDR3 protein. The sample gives about 360,000 distinct CDR3 sequences, roughly 6.1% of which show up once; 15% is in the top ten. This clonotype has a handful of counts. Trimming left V 6 bases short and J 2 bases short, with 11 bases between. This CDR3 comprises 13 residues. Per the germline V gene, CDR1 is DFQATT and CDR2 is SNEGSKA (reference sequence). The V and J genes are TRBV20-1 and TRBJ1-5, with D perhaps matching TRBD1 (5 bases). Sequencing was performed on PBMCs, taken 5 days after the yellow fever booster vaccination. This sequence was found in a man aged 25-45 years who received the YFV17D yellow fever vaccine. Here the CDR3 reads CSAYRGGNQPQHF. As DNA, the CDR3 is TGCAGTGCCTATCGAGGGGGCAATCAGCCCCAGCATTTT.